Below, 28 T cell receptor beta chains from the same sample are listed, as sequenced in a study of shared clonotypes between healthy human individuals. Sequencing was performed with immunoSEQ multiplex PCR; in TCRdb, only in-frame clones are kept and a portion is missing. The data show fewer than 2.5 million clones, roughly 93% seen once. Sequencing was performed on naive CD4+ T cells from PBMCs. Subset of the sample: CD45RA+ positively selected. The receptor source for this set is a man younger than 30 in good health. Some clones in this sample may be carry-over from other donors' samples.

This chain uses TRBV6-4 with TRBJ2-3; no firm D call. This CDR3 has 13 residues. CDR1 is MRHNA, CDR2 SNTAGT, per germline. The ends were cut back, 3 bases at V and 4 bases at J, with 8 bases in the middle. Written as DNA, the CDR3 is TGTGCCAGCAGTGAAAGGCACTCAGATACGCAGTATTTT. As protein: CASSERHSDTQYF.

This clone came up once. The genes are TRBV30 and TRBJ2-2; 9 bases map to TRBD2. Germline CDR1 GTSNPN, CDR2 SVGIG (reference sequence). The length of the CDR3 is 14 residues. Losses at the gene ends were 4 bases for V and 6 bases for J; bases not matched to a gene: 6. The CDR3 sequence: CAWKGTSRAGELFF. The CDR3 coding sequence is TGTGCCTGGAAAGGGACTAGCCGAGCCGGGGAGCTGTTTTTT.

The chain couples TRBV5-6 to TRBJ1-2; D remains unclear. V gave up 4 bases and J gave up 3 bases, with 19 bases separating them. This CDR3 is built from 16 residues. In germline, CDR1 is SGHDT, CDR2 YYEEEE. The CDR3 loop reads CASSPMEYLGDYGYTF. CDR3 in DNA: TGTGCCAGCAGCCCTATGGAGTACCTGGGCGACTATGGCTACACCTTC.

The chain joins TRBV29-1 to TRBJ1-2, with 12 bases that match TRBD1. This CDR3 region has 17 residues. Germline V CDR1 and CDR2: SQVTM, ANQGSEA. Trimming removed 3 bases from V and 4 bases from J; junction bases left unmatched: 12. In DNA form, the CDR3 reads TGCAGCGTTGATAAGTCGGGACAGGGGGCGCCGGGCTATGGCTACACCTTC. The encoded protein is CSVDKSGQGAPGYGYTF.

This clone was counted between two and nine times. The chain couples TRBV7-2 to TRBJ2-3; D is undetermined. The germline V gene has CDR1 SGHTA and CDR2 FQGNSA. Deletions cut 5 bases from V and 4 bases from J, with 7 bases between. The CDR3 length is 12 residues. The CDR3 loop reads CASSKVADTQYF. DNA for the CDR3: TGTGCCAGCAGCAAGGTGGCAGATACGCAGTATTTT.

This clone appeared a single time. The CDR3 bases are TGTGCCAGCAGCTTGTTGGGCAGGGTGAAGGGTGGCTACACCTTC. It encodes CASSLLGRVKGGYTF. The chain joins TRBV5-7 to TRBJ1-2; possibly TRBD1 for D (5 bases). TRBV5-7 is placed among ORFs of uncertain function. Trimming took 1 base from V and 7 from J, leaving 17 bases between them. The CDR3 runs to 15 residues.

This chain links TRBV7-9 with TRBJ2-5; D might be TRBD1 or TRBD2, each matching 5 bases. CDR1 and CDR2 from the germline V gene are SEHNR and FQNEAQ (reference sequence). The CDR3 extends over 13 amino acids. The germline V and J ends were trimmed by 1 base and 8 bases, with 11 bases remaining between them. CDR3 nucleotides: TGTGCCAGCAGCTTAGTTGAGGGGTCCACCCAGTACTTC. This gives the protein CASSLVEGSTQYF.

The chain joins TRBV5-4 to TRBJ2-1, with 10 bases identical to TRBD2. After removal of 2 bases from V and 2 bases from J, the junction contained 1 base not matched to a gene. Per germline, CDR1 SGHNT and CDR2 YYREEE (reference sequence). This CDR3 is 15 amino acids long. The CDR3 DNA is TGTGCCAGCAGCTTCACTAGCGGGACCTACAATGAGCAGTTCTTC. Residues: CASSFTSGTYNEQFF. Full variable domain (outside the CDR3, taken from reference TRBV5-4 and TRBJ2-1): ETGVTQSPTHLIKTRGQQVTLRCSSQSGHNTVSWYQQALGQGPQFIFQYYREEENGRGNFPPRFSGLQFPNYSSELNVNALELDDSALYLCASSFTSGTYNEQFFGPGTRLTVL.

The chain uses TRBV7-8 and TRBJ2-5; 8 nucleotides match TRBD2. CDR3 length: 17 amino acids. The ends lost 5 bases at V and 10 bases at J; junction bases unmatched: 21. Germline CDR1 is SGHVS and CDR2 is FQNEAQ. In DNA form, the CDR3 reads TGTGCCAGCAGCCACGGACCCGGGAGGGGATACAAGAGAGGCCAGTACTTC. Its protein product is CASSHGPGRGYKRGQYF.

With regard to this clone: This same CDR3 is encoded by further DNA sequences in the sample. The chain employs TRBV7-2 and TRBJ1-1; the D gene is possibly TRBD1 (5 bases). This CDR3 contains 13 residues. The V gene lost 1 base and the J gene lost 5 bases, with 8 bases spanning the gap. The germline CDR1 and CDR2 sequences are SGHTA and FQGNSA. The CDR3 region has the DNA TGTGCCAGCAGCTTAGATGGGGGGACTGAAGCTTTCTTT. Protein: CASSLDGGTEAFF.

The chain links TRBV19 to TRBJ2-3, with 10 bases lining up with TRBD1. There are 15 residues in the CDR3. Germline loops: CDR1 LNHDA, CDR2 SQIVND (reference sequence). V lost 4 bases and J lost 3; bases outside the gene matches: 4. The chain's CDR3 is CASSRDRGETDTQYF. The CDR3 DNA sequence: TGTGCCAGTAGTAGGGACAGGGGTGAAACAGATACGCAGTATTTT.

CDR3 protein: CASSVAQGPAGNTIYF. For the CDR3, the DNA is TGTGCCAGCAGCGTAGCCCAGGGGCCCGCTGGAAACACCATATATTTT. The J gene is TRBJ1-3, the V gene TRBV9, with D possibly being TRBD1 (6 bases). The CDR3 sequence is 16 residues long. Trimming shortened V by 0 bases and J by 2 bases, and 12 bases separated the two germline ends. CDR1 and CDR2 (germline): SGDLS, YYNGEE.

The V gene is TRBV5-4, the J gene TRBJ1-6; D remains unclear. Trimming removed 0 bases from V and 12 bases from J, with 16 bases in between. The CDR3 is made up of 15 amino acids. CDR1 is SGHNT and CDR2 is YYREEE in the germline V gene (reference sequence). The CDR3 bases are TGTGCCAGCAGCTTGGCCGGGCGGGCCGTAGAACCCCTCCACTTT. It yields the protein CASSLAGRAVEPLHF. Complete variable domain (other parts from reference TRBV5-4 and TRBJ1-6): ETGVTQSPTHLIKTRGQQVTLRCSSQSGHNTVSWYQQALGQGPQFIFQYYREEENGRGNFPPRFSGLQFPNYSSELNVNALELDDSALYLCASSLAGRAVEPLHFGNGTRLTVT.

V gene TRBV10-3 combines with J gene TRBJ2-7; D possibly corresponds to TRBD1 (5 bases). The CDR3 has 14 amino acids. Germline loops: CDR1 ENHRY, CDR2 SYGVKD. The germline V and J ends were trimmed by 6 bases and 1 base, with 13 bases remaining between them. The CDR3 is CAISKDSRSYEQYF. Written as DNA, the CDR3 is TGTGCCATCAGCAAAGACAGTCGTTCCTACGAGCAGTACTTC.

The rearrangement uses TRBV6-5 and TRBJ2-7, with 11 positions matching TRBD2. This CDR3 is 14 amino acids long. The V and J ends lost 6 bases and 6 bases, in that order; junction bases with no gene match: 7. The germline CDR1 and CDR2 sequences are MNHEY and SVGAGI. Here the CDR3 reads CASRGTSGNGEQYF. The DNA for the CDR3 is TGTGCCAGCAGGGGGACTAGCGGAAACGGCGAGCAGTACTTC.

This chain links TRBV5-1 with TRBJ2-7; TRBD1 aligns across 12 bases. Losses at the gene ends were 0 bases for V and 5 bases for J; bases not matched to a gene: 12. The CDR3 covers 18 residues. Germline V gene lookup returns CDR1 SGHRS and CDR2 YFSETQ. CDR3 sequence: CASSLARPPGTGGHEQYF. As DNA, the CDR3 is TGCGCCAGCAGCTTGGCCCGACCCCCGGGGACAGGGGGCCACGAGCAGTACTTC.

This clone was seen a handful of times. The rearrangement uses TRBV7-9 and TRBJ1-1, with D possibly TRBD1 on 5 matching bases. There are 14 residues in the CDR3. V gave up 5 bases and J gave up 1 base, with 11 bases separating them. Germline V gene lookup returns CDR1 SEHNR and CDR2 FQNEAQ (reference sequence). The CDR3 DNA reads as TGTGCCAGCAGCCTGAGGCAGGGGAACACTGAAGCTTTCTTT. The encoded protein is CASSLRQGNTEAFF.

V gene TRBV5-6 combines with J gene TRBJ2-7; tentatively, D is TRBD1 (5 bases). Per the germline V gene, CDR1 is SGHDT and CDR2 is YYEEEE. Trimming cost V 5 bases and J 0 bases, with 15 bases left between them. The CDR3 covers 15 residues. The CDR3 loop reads CASSLRPQGSYEQYF. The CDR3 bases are TGTGCCAGCAGTTTAAGACCTCAGGGCTCCTACGAGCAGTACTTC.

Here the CDR3 reads CASRRTGANEQFF. CDR3 in DNA: TGTGCCAGCCGGAGAACAGGGGCGAATGAGCAGTTCTTC. V usage is TRBV11-2 and J usage is TRBJ2-1, with 7 bases matching TRBD1. CDR3 length: 13 amino acids. J was trimmed by 7 bases and V by 8 bases; bases with no gene match: 8. CDR1 and CDR2 (germline): SGHAT, FQNNGV.

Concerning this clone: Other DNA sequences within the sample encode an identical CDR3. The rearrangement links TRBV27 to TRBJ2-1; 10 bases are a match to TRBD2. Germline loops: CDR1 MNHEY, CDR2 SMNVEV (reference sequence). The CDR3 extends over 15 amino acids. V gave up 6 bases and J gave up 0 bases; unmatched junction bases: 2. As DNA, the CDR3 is TGTGCCAGCAGATTAGCGGGAGGCTCCTACAATGAGCAGTTCTTC. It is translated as CASRLAGGSYNEQFF.

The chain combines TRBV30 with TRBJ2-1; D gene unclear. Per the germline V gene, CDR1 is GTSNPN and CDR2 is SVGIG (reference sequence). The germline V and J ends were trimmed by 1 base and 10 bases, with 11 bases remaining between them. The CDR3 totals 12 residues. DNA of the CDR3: TGTGCCTGGAGTGAGAGTAGCCGGGAGCAGTTCTTC. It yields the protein CAWSESSREQFF.

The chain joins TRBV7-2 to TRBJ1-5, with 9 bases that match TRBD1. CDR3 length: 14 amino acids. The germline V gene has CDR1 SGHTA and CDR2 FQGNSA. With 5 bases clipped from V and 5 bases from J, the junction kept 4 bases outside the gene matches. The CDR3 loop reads CASSRDRADQPQHF. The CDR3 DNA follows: TGTGCCAGCAGCCGGGACAGGGCGGATCAGCCCCAGCATTTT.

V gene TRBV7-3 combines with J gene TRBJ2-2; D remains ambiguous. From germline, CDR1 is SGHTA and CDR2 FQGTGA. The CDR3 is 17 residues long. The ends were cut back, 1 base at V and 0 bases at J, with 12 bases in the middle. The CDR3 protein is CASSLSPRKSNTGELFF. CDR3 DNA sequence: TGTGCCAGCAGCTTAAGCCCCAGGAAGTCGAACACCGGGGAGCTGTTTTTT.

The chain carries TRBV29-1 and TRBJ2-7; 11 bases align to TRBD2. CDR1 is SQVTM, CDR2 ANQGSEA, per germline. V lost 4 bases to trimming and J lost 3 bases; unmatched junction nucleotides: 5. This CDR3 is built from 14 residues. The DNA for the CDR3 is TGCAGCGTTGGAGGGACTAGCGGCAACTACGAGCAGTACTTC. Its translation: CSVGGTSGNYEQYF.

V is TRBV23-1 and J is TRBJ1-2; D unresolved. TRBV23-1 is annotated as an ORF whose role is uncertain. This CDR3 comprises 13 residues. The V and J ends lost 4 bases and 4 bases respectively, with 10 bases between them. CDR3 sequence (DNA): TGCGCCAGCAGTCCAGGCGGATTCTATGGCTACACCTTC. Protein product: CASSPGGFYGYTF.

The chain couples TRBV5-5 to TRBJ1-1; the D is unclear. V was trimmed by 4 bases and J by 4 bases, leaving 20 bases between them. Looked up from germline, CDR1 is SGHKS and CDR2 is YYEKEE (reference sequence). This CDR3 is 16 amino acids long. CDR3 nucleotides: TGTGCCAGCAGCCCGACACCCGTTCTTTCGATCACTGAAGCTTTCTTT. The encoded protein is CASSPTPVLSITEAFF. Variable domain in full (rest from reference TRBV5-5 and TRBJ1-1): DAGVTQSPTHLIKTRGQQVTLRCSPISGHKSVSWYQQVLGQGPQFIFQYYEKEERGRGNFPDRFSARQFPNYSSELNVNALLLGDSALYLCASSPTPVLSITEAFFGQGTRLTVV.

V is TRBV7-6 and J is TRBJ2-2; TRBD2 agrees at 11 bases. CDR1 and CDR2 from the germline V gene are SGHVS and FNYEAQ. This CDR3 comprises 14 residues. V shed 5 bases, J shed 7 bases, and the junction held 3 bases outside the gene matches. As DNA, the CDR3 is TGTGCCAGCAGCCAAGGGACTAGCGGCGGGGAGCTGTTTTTT. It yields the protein CASSQGTSGGELFF.

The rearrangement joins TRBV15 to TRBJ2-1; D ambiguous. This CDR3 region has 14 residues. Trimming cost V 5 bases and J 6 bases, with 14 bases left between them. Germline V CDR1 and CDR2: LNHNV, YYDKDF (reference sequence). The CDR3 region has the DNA TGTGCCACCAGCCTCGCCAACTGGGGCAATGAGCAGTTCTTC. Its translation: CATSLANWGNEQFF. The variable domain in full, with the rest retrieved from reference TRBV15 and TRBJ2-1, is DAMVIQNPRYQVTQFGKPVTLSCSQTLNHNVMYWYQQKSSQAPKLLFHYYDKDFNNEADTPDNFQSRRPNTSFCFLDIRSPGLGDTAMYLCATSLANWGNEQFFGPGTRLTVL.